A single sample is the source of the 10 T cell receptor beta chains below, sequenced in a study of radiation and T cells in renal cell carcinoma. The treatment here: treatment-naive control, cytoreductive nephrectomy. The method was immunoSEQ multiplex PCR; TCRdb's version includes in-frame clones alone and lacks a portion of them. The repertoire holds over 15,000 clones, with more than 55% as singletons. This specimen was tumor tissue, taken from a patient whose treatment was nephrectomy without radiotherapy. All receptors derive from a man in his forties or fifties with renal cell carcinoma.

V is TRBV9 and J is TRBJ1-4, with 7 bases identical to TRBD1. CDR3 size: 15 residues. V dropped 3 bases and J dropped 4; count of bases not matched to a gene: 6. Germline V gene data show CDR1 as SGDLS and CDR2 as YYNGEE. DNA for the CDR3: TGTGCCAGCAGCGCCCGGACAGGATATAATGAAAAACTGTTTTTT. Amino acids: CASSARTGYNEKLFF.

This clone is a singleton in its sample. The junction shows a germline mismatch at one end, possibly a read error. Written as DNA, the CDR3 is TGCGCCAGCAGCCCGGAAGGGAGGTTGAAAACTGAAGCTTTCTTT. It translates to CASSPEGRLKTEAFF. The J gene is TRBJ1-1, the V gene TRBV5-1; D remains ambiguous. The CDR3 contains 15 residues. CDR1 is SGHRS and CDR2 is YFSETQ in the germline V gene.

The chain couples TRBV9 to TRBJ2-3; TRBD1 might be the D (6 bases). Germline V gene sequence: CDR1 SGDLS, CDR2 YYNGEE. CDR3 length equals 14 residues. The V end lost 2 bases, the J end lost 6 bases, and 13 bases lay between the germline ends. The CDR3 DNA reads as TGTGCCAGCAGCGTGGGGGCGACGGGGGATACGCAGTATTTT. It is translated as CASSVGATGDTQYF.

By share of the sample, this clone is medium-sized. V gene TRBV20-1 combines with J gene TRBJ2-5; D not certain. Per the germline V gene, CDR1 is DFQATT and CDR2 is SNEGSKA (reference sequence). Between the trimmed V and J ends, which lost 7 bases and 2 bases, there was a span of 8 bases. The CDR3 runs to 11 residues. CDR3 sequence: CSGTVQETQYF. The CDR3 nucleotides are TGCAGTGGGACCGTACAAGAGACCCAGTACTTC.

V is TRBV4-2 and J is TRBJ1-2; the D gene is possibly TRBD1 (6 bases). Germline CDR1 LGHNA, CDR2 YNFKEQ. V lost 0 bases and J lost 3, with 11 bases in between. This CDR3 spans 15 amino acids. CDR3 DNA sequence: TGTGCCAGCAGCCAAGAGGCCGGGGGGCACTATGGCTACACCTTC. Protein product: CASSQEAGGHYGYTF.

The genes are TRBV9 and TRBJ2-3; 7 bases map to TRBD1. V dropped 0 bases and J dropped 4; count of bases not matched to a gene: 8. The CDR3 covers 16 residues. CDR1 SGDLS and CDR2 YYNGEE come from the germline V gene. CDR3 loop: CASSVEGAQGPDTQYF. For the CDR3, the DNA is TGTGCCAGCAGCGTAGAGGGGGCGCAGGGACCAGATACGCAGTATTTT.

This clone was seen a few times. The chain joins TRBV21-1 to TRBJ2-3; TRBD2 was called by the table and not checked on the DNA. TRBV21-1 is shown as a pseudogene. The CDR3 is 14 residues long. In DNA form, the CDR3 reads TGTGCCGGAGTCGCGGCGGGGGGACCAGATACGCAGTATTTT. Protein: CAGVAAGGPDTQYF.

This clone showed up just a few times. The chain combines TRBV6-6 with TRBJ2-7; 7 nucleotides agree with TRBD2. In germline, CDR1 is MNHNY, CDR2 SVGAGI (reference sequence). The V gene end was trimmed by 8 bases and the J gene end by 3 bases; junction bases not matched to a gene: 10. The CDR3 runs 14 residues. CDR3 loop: CASLREAGSYEQYF. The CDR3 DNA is TGTGCCAGCCTCCGGGAGGCAGGGAGCTACGAGCAGTACTTC.

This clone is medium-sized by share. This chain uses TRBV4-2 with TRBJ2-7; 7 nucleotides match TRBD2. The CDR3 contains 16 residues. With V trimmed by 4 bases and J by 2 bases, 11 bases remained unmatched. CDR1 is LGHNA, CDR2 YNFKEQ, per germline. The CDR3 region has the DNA TGTGCCAGCAGCCCCTCCGGGGAGGGACTGACCTACGAGCAGTACTTC. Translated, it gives CASSPSGEGLTYEQYF.

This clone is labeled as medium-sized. The CDR3 DNA is TGTGCCAGCAGCTTGAATCAGGGAAGCAATCAGCCCCAGCATTTT. Its protein is CASSLNQGSNQPQHF. The chain couples TRBV7-9 to TRBJ1-5; D perhaps matches TRBD1 (5 bases). CDR3 length: 15 residues. Trimming took 3 bases from V and 1 from J, leaving 10 bases between them. The V gene's germline CDR1 is SEHNR and CDR2 FQNEAQ (reference sequence).